The sequence of this T cell receptor (beta chain) was determined in a study of blood T cell repertoires in COVID-19. Background on the study: Both acute and convalescent COVID-19 samples were obtained from the United States, Italy and Spain. Nucleic acid was either cDNA or gDNA, and it came from T cells, B-cell-depleted T cells, or PBMCs.

Under the authors' procedure: From reference gene primer amplification, estimates of nucleated cell counts were derived. TCRdb keeps only in-frame clones here, not all; method: immunoSEQ multiplex PCR. V and J calls plus clone size are reproduced from that table; the DNA served to infer D and trimming. The repertoire consists of 240,000 or so clones, with roughly 88% occurring once and the leading ten covering just under 0.8%. The CDR3 is 16 amino acids. V dropped 2 bases and J dropped 8; count of bases not matched to a gene: 8. Per the germline V gene, CDR1 is SGHVS and CDR2 is FQNEAQ. This clonotype originated in a woman in her twenties or thirties with acute or convalescent COVID-19. The genes are TRBV7-8 and TRBJ2-1; 11 positions agree with TRBD1. The material sequenced was peripheral blood. CDR3 residues: CASSLIGDRGFDEQFF. The DNA of the CDR3 is TGTGCCAGCAGCTTAATCGGGGACAGGGGGTTTGATGAGCAGTTCTTC.